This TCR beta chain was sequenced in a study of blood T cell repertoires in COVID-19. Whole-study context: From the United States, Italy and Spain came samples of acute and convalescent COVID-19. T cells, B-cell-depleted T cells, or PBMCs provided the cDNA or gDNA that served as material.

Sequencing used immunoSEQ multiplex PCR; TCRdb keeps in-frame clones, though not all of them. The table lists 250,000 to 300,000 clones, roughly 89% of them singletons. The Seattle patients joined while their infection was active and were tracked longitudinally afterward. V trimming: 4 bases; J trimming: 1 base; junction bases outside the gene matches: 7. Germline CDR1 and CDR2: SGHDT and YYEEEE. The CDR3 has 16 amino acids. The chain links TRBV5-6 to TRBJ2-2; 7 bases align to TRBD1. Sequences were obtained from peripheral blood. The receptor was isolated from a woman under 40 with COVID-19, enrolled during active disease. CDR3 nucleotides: TGTGCCAGCAGCCCGTTTCGGACAGGGAACACCGGGGAGCTGTTTTTT. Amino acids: CASSPFRTGNTGELFF.